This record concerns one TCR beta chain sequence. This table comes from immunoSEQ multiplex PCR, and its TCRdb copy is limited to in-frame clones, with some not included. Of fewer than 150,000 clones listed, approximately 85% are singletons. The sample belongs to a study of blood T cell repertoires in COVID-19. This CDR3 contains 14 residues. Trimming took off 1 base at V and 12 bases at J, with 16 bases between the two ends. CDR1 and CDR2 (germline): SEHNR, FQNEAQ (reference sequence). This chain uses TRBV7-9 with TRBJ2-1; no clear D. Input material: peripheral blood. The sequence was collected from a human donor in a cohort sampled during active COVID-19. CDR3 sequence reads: CASSLDFYSLVQFF. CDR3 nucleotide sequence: TGTGCCAGCAGCTTAGATTTCTACTCCTTGGTGCAGTTCTTC. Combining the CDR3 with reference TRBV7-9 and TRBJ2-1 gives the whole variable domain DTGVSQNPRHKITKRGQNVTFRCDPISEHNRLYWYRQTLGQGPEFLTYFQNEAQLEKSRLLSDRFSAERPKGSFSTLEIQRTEQGDSAMYLCASSLDFYSLVQFFGPGTRLTVL.